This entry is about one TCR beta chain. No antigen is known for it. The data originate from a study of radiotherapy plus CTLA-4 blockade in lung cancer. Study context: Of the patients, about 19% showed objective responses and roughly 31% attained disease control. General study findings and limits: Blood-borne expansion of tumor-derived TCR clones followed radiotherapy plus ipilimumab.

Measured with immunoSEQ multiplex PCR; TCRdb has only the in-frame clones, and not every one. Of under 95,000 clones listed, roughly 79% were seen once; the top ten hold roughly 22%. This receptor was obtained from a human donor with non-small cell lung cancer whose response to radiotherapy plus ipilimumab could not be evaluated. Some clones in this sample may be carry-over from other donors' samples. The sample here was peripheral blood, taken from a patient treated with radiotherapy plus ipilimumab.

CDR3 nucleotides: TGTGCCAGCAGCCCACGTCCAGGGCAGGGAACCTATGGCTACACCTTC. Protein: CASSPRPGQGTYGYTF. The chain is built from TRBV7-2 and TRBJ1-2; possible D gene TRBD1, 5 bases. Per the germline V gene, CDR1 is SGHTA and CDR2 is FQGNSA. V lost 5 bases and J 4 bases, leaving 20 bases between the germline ends. The CDR3 loop spans 16 amino acids.